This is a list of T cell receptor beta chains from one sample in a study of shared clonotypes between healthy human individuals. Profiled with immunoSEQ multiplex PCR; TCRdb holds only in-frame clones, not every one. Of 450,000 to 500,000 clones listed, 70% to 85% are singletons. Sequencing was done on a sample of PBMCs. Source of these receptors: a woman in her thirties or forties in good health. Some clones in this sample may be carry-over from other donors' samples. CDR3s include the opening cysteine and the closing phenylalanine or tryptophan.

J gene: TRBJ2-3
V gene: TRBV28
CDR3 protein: CASSSWEDTDTQYF

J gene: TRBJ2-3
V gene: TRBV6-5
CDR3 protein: CASRTLAPSTDTQYF

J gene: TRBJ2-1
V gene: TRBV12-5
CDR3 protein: CASGLFSDKFF

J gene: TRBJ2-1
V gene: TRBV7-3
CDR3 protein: CASSLSGGGSYNEQFF

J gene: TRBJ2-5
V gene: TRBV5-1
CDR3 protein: CASSDPQETQYF

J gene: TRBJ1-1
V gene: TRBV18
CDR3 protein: CASSADRANTEAFF

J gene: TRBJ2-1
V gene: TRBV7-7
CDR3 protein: CASSPGTSGANEQFF

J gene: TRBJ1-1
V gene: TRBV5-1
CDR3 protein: CASSFRDRGTEAFF

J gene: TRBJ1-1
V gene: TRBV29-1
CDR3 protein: CSVGGTVNTEAFF

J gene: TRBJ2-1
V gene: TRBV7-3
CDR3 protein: CASAERSYNEQFF

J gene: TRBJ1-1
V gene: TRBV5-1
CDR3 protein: CASSFGYEAFF

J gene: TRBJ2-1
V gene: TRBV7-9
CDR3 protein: CASSLGPGGPKYNEQFF

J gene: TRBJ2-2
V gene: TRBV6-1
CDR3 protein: CASSVDIFTGELFF

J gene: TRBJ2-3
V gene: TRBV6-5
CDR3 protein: CASSRAGGADTQYF

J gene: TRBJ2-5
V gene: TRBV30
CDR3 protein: CAWSVRRGGETQYF

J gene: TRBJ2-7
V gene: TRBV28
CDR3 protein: CASTQSGAESYEQYF

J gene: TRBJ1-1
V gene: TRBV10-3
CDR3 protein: CAIRRDLGTEAFF

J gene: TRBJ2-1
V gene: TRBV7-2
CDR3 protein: CASSLDSGEYNEQFF

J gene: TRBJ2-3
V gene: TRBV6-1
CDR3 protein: CASSEQPGPGDTQYF

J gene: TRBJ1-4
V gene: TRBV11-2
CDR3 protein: CATGQGGYEKLFF

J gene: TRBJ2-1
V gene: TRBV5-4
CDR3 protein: CASRPGGESHNEQFF

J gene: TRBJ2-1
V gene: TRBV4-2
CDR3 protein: CASSQDPRALSSSYNEQFF

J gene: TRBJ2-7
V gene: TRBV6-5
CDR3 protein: CASSYRTGSVQYF

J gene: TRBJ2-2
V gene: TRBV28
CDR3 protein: CASSSPGRKLGGELFF

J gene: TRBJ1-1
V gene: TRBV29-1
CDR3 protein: CSVESEGTEAFF

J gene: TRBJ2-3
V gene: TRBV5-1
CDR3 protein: CASSLATAGGGPDTQYF

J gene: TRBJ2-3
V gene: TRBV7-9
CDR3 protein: CASSLGGTTDTQYF

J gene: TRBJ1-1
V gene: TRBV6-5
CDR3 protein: CASSYSGGTEAFF

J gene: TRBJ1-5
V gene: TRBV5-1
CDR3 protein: CASREGQGGWNQPQHF

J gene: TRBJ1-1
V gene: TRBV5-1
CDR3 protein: CASSLYSGGDRPEAFF

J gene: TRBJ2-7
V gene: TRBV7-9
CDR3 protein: CASSLGSYEQYF

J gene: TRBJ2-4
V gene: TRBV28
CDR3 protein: CASSLLGRNIQYF

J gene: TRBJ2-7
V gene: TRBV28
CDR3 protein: CASLPPPPASGLYEQYF

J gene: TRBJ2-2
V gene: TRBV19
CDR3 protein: CASSRIRGGTGELFF

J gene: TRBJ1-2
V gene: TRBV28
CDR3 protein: CASSPNMGYGYTF

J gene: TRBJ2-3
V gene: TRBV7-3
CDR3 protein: CASSLTTTDTQYF

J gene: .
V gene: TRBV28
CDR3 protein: CASSNRGENEQYF

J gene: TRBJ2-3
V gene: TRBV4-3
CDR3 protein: CASSQGRADTQYF

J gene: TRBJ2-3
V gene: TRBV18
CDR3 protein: CASSPPYLAGRSDTQYF

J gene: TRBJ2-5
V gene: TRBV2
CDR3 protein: CASSHDSGRETQYF

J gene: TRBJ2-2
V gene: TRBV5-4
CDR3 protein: CASSPGQGYTGELFF

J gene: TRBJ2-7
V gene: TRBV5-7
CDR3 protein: CASSLLGRTSYEQYF

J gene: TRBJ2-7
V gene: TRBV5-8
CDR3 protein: CASSLGGSHEQYF

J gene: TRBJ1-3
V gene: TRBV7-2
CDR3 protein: CASSLAPGTGNTIYF

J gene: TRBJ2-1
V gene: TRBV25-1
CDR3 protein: CASTLAGDNEQFF

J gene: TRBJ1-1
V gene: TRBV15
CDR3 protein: CATAPRDSSEAFF

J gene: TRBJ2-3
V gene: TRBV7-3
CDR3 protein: CASNYRVPDTQYF

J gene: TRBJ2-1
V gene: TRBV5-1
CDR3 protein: CASKMASGPGSYNEQFF

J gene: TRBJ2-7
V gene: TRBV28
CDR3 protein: CASRETPTRVEQYF

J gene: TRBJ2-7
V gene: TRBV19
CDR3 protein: CASTTTADTYEQYF

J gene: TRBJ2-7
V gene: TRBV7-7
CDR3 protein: CASTLAGGSGREYEQYF

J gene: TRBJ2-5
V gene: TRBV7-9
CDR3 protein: CASSPRLAGGMEETQYF

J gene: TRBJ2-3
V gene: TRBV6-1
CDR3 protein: CASKRTSSTDTQYF